Listed here are 32 T cell receptor beta chains from one sample, sequenced in a study of blood T cell repertoires in COVID-19. Measured with immunoSEQ multiplex PCR; TCRdb has only the in-frame clones, and not every one. This table has about 280,000 clones, more than 70% appearing once. Specimen: PBMCs or T cells enriched from blood (not recorded which). The receptor set was obtained from a woman aged 60-70 years in a cohort exposed to, infected with or recovered from COVID-19 (not recorded which).

This chain uses TRBV7-9 with TRBJ2-3, with a possible D match to TRBD2 (6 bases). Germline V gene sequence: CDR1 SEHNR, CDR2 FQNEAQ (reference sequence). This CDR3 region has 13 residues. V lost 4 bases and J 5 bases, leaving 10 bases between the germline ends. The CDR3 nucleotides read TGTGCCAGCAGCTGGGCTAGCGAAGATACGCAGTATTTT. As protein: CASSWASEDTQYF.

V gene TRBV7-8 combines with J gene TRBJ2-7; maybe TRBD1 (6 bases). Trimming cost V 6 bases and J 0 bases, with 18 bases left between them. The CDR3 is made up of 16 amino acids. Germline-derived CDR1 and CDR2 are SGHVS and FQNEAQ. The CDR3 region has the DNA TGTGCCAGCAGTAGCCCCGGGACACTTGTCTCCTACGAGCAGTACTTC. Its protein is CASSSPGTLVSYEQYF.

This chain uses TRBV6-5 with TRBJ1-5; 7 positions agree with TRBD1. Germline V gene sequence: CDR1 MNHEY, CDR2 SVGAGI. The CDR3 spans 14 residues. With V trimmed by 6 bases and J by 3 bases, 5 bases remained unmatched. This CDR3 reads CASRRQGNNQPQHF. The CDR3 nucleotides read TGTGCCAGCAGGCGACAGGGTAACAATCAGCCCCAGCATTTT.

The chain has TRBV7-7 and TRBJ2-7; 7 bases are shared with TRBD2. The CDR3 loop spans 13 amino acids. The germline V gene encodes CDR1 SSHAT and CDR2 FNYEAQ (reference sequence). CDR3 sequence (DNA): TGTGCTAGCGACCCTAGCGGCCTCTACGAGCAGTACTTC. Translated: CASDPSGLYEQYF.

The V gene is TRBV7-2, the J gene TRBJ2-1; TRBD2 aligns across 8 bases. The V and J ends lost 1 base and 9 bases, in that order; junction bases with no gene match: 14. CDR1 SGHTA and CDR2 FQGNSA come from the germline V gene. The CDR3 length is 17 residues. The CDR3 DNA reads as TGTGCCAGCAGCTTAGGGTGGGGGACTAGAGAATTTGGTGAGCAGTTCTTC. This gives the protein CASSLGWGTREFGEQFF.

The V and J genes are TRBV7-2 and TRBJ2-3, with unresolved D. The CDR3 is 15 residues long. Looked up from germline, CDR1 is SGHTA and CDR2 is FQGNSA. V was cut by 5 bases and J by 2 bases, with 14 bases left in between. CDR3 protein: CASSTDGDLTDTQYF. The CDR3 nucleotides read TGTGCCAGCAGCACCGACGGAGATCTCACAGATACGCAGTATTTT. Based on the CDR3 plus reference TRBV7-2 and TRBJ2-3, the full variable domain is GAGVSQSPSNKVTEKGKDVELRCDPISGHTALYWYRQSLGQGLEFLIYFQGNSAPDKSGLPSDRFSAERTGGSVSTLTIQRTQQEDSAVYLCASSTDGDLTDTQYFGPGTRLTVL.

This rearrangement joins TRBV29-1 to TRBJ1-1; D ambiguous. The CDR3 contains 13 residues. V was cut by 5 bases and J by 4 bases, with 14 bases left in between. Germline values: CDR1 SQVTM, CDR2 ANQGSEA. The CDR3 loop reads CSVSYSSSTEAFF. The CDR3 bases are TGCAGCGTTTCCTACAGTAGTTCCACTGAAGCTTTCTTT.

The rearrangement links TRBV10-3 to TRBJ2-2, with D possibly being TRBD1 (6 bases). The germline V gene encodes CDR1 ENHRY and CDR2 SYGVKD. The V and J ends lost 5 bases and 3 bases respectively, with 10 bases between them. CDR3 length: 14 amino acids. The CDR3: CAISTGTYTGELFF. As DNA, the CDR3 is TGTGCCATCAGTACAGGGACCTACACCGGGGAGCTGTTTTTT.

The V and J genes are TRBV2 and TRBJ1-4; TRBD1 matches at 8 bases. The length of the CDR3 is 14 residues. The ends lost 5 bases at V and 4 bases at J; junction bases unmatched: 3. Germline CDR1 is SNHLY and CDR2 is FYNNEI. The CDR3 loop reads CASSRQGLNEKLFF. The CDR3 DNA reads as TGTGCCAGCAGTCGACAGGGGCTTAATGAAAAACTGTTTTTT. Full variable domain (remainder filled in from reference TRBV2 and TRBJ1-4): EPEVTQTPSHQVTQMGQEVILRCVPISNHLYFYWYRQILGQKVEFLVSFYNNEISEKSEIFDDQFSVERPDGSNFTLKIRSTKLEDSAMYFCASSRQGLNEKLFFGSGTQLSVL.

This chain uses TRBV15 with TRBJ1-6; D is unclear. Trimming left V 0 bases short and J 6 bases short, with 9 bases between. The CDR3 contains 15 residues. CDR1 and CDR2 (germline): LNHNV, YYDKDF (reference sequence). CDR3 residues: CATSRELQINSPLHF. The CDR3 bases are TGTGCCACCAGCAGAGAGCTACAGATTAATTCACCCCTCCACTTT.

The V gene is TRBV24-1, the J gene TRBJ2-5; 9 bases agree with TRBD1. The V and J ends lost 4 bases and 3 bases, in that order; junction bases with no gene match: 5. The CDR3 spans 15 residues. Germline-derived CDR1 and CDR2 are KGHDR and SFDVKD. CDR3 residues: CATSEPGQGKETQYF. The DNA of the CDR3 is TGTGCCACCAGTGAACCGGGACAGGGAAAAGAGACCCAGTACTTC.

This chain links TRBV25-1 with TRBJ1-1; D is uncertain. Trimming cost V 2 bases and J 0 bases, with 10 bases left between them. CDR1 and CDR2 from the germline V gene are MGHDK and SYGVNS. The CDR3 covers 15 residues. The CDR3 loop is CASSERRLVNTEAFF. The CDR3 coding sequence is TGTGCCAGCAGTGAAAGGAGGCTCGTGAACACTGAAGCTTTCTTT.

This chain uses TRBV3-1 (or the pseudogene TRBV3-2) with TRBJ2-2; TRBD2 might be the D (6 bases). This CDR3 has 16 residues. V lost 1 base and J lost 5, with 14 bases in between. Per germline, CDR1 LGHDT and CDR2 YNNKEL (reference sequence). The CDR3 DNA follows: TGTGCCAGCAGCCAAGGGGCCAGCGGGCGGACCGGGGAGCTGTTTTTT. This translates into CASSQGASGRTGELFF.

The chain couples TRBV7-2 to TRBJ1-1; perhaps TRBD1 as D (6 bases). Deletions cut 10 bases from V and 2 bases from J, with 20 bases between. The CDR3 is 15 residues long. The germline gives CDR1 SGHTA, CDR2 FQGNSA. CDR3: CATHPGAARNTEAFF. The CDR3, as DNA: TGTGCCACCCACCCAGGGGCGGCAAGAAACACTGAAGCTTTCTTT.

In this sample, this clone turned up once. This chain joins TRBV29-1 and TRBJ2-1, with D perhaps matching TRBD2 (6 bases). From germline, CDR1 is SQVTM and CDR2 ANQGSEA. This CDR3 has 13 residues. V was cut by 1 base and J by 6 bases, with 10 bases left in between. CDR3 amino acids: CSVEAGVLNEQFF. Written as DNA, the CDR3 is TGCAGCGTTGAAGCGGGGGTTCTCAATGAGCAGTTCTTC.

The V and J genes are TRBV5-1 and TRBJ2-3; D gene unclear. Germline V gives CDR1 SGHRS, CDR2 YFSETQ. Between the trimmed V and J ends, which lost 2 bases and 5 bases, there was a span of 6 bases. The CDR3 contains 12 residues. The CDR3 reads CASSLNGDTQYF. The CDR3, as DNA: TGCGCCAGCAGCTTAAACGGAGATACGCAGTATTTT.

The chain uses TRBV10-2 and TRBJ1-6; D gene ambiguous. There are 15 residues in the CDR3. Germline assignment: CDR1 WSHSY and CDR2 SAAADI. Trimming left V 4 bases short and J 4 bases short, with 11 bases between. CDR3 bases: TGCGCCAGCAGTGGTACTCAAGAGTATAATTCACCCCTCCACTTT. Its translation is CASSGTQEYNSPLHF.

The chain links TRBV28 to TRBJ1-1; a weak D match, TRBD1 (6 bases). The CDR3 totals 12 residues. Germline lookup yields CDR1 MDHEN and CDR2 SYDVKM. V lost 6 bases to trimming and J lost 5 bases, with 10 bases between them. CDR3 sequence: CASSRGSTEAFF. The CDR3 nucleotides read TGTGCCAGCAGCAGGGGTTCAACTGAAGCTTTCTTT. Supplemented by reference TRBV28 and TRBJ1-1, the full variable domain reads DVKVTQSSRYLVKRTGEKVFLECVQDMDHENMFWYRQDPGLGLRLIYFSYDVKMKEKGDIPEGYSVSREKKERFSLILESASTNQTSMYLCASSRGSTEAFFGQGTRLTVV.

The chain couples TRBV18 to TRBJ2-7, with D possibly matching TRBD2 (5 bases). CDR1 is KGHSH, CDR2 LQKENI, per germline. CDR3 length equals 13 residues. The V end lost 2 bases, the J end lost 5 bases, and 10 bases lay between the germline ends. As DNA, the CDR3 is TGTGCCAGCTCACCAAGCGGATCCCACGAGCAGTACTTC. It is translated as CASSPSGSHEQYF.

The chain carries TRBV5-6 and TRBJ2-1, with 7 bases that match TRBD1. The CDR3 covers 15 residues. The germline V gene encodes CDR1 SGHDT and CDR2 YYEEEE. The J segment lost 4 bases and the V segment lost 2 bases, leaving 6 bases of the junction unmatched. As DNA, the CDR3 is TGTGCCAGCAGCTTAAGGGACAGACCATACAATGAGCAGTTCTTC. This sequence encodes CASSLRDRPYNEQFF.

The chain recombines TRBV7-9 with TRBJ1-6; D unresolved. Germline CDR1 SEHNR, CDR2 FQNEAQ (reference sequence). The CDR3 loop spans 14 amino acids. The V end was cut by 6 bases, the J end by 7 bases, with 13 bases between. Here the CDR3 DNA reads TGTGCCAGCAGGGCAGGCAATGGGAATTCACCCCTCCACTTT. This sequence encodes CASRAGNGNSPLHF.

This clone was picked up a small number of times. The CDR3 sequence is CASSPPMGGSGNTIYF. The CDR3 DNA reads as TGTGCCAGCAGTCCCCCGATGGGGGGATCAGGAAACACCATATATTTT. The chain joins TRBV28 to TRBJ1-3; D possibly corresponds to TRBD1 (5 bases). Germline-derived CDR1 and CDR2 are MDHEN and SYDVKM. V lost 5 bases, J lost 4 bases, and 18 bases lay in between. There are 16 residues in the CDR3.

V is TRBV7-2 and J is TRBJ2-7; TRBD2 matches at 10 bases. The germline V gene encodes CDR1 SGHTA and CDR2 FQGNSA. There are 15 residues in the CDR3. V was clipped by 3 bases and J by 4 bases; unmatched bases: 6. CDR3 amino acids: CASSLGSGGPYEQYF. The CDR3 DNA sequence: TGTGCCAGCAGCTTGGGTAGCGGGGGGCCTTACGAGCAGTACTTC. Complete variable domain (other parts from reference TRBV7-2 and TRBJ2-7): GAGVSQSPSNKVTEKGKDVELRCDPISGHTALYWYRQSLGQGLEFLIYFQGNSAPDKSGLPSDRFSAERTGGSVSTLTIQRTQQEDSAVYLCASSLGSGGPYEQYFGPGTRLTVT.

V and J are TRBV5-6 and TRBJ1-1, with a possible D match to TRBD1 (6 bases). CDR1 and CDR2 from the germline V gene are SGHDT and YYEEEE. The CDR3 is made up of 16 amino acids. With 5 bases removed from V and 3 bases from J, the gap between germline ends came to 20 bases. The chain's CDR3 is CASRPERGRYDTEAFF. CDR3 nucleotide sequence: TGTGCCAGCAGACCGGAGCGGGGGCGGTACGACACTGAAGCTTTCTTT.

J is TRBJ2-5 and V is TRBV5-6; weak D call: TRBD2 (6 bases). This CDR3 is 15 amino acids long. Looked up from germline, CDR1 is SGHDT and CDR2 is YYEEEE. Trimming took off 2 bases at V and 2 bases at J, with 13 bases between the two ends. The CDR3 protein is CASSLETRKQETQYF. DNA for the CDR3: TGTGCCAGCAGCTTAGAGACTAGGAAACAAGAGACCCAGTACTTC.

The chain combines TRBV28 with TRBJ1-2; TRBD1 aligns across 12 bases. The CDR3 extends over 16 amino acids. Trimming removed 4 bases from V and 4 bases from J; junction bases left unmatched: 7. The germline V gene has CDR1 MDHEN and CDR2 SYDVKM. In nucleotides, the CDR3 is TGTGCCAGCAGTTCCACCGGGACAGGGGGCCCCTATGGCTACACCTTC. Translating gives CASSSTGTGGPYGYTF.

The chain links TRBV6-5 to TRBJ2-7; tentative D call: TRBD1 (8 bases). Per the germline V gene, CDR1 is MNHEY and CDR2 is SVGAGI. The V gene lost 2 bases and the J gene lost 4 bases, with 15 bases spanning the gap. This CDR3 has 15 amino acids. The CDR3 coding sequence is TGTGCCAGCAGTTACGCCTACAGGGGGGGATACGAGCAGTACTTC. It yields the protein CASSYAYRGGYEQYF.

The genes are TRBV7-9 and TRBJ2-3; perhaps TRBD1 as D (6 bases). This CDR3 is 16 amino acids long. Trimming took 3 bases from V and 2 from J, leaving 15 bases between them. CDR1 SEHNR and CDR2 FQNEAQ come from the germline V gene (reference sequence). The CDR3 nucleotides are TGTGCCAGCAGCTTGGGGGTAGGGGGTTTCACAGATACGCAGTATTTT. Amino acid sequence: CASSLGVGGFTDTQYF.

J is TRBJ2-1 and V is TRBV19, with TRBD1 matching 9 bases. Germline lookup yields CDR1 LNHDA and CDR2 SQIVND (reference sequence). This CDR3 contains 18 residues. The J segment lost 5 bases and the V segment lost 3 bases, leaving 14 bases of the junction unmatched. In nucleotides, the CDR3 is TGTGCCAGTAGTATCCCATGGGGGGGACAGGGATTCAACAATGAGCAGTTCTTC. It translates to CASSIPWGGQGFNNEQFF. The full variable domain, with the rest looked up from reference TRBV19 and TRBJ2-1, is DGGITQSPKYLFRKEGQNVTLSCEQNLNHDAMYWYRQDPGQGLRLIYYSQIVNDFQKGDIAEGYSVSREKKESFPLTVTSAQKNPTAFYLCASSIPWGGQGFNNEQFFGPGTRLTVL.

The chain couples TRBV4-1 to TRBJ2-7, with 9 bases fitting TRBD1. From germline, CDR1 is MGHRA and CDR2 YSYEKL. The J segment lost 3 bases and the V segment lost 2 bases, leaving 11 bases of the junction unmatched. The CDR3 has 17 amino acids. CDR3: CASSQPTTGTGNYEQYF. The CDR3 coding sequence is TGCGCCAGCAGCCAACCTACTACCGGGACAGGGAACTACGAGCAGTACTTC.

The V gene is TRBV15, the J gene TRBJ2-2; TRBD2 is a possible D gene (5 bases). Germline loops: CDR1 LNHNV, CDR2 YYDKDF (reference sequence). V was clipped by 0 bases and J by 7 bases, with 12 bases between them. The CDR3 spans 15 residues. The CDR3 coding sequence is TGTGCCACCAGCAGAGATCGGGGATTTGGCGGGGAGCTGTTTTTT. Translating gives CATSRDRGFGGELFF. The variable domain in full, with the rest retrieved from reference TRBV15 and TRBJ2-2, is DAMVIQNPRYQVTQFGKPVTLSCSQTLNHNVMYWYQQKSSQAPKLLFHYYDKDFNNEADTPDNFQSRRPNTSFCFLDIRSPGLGDTAMYLCATSRDRGFGGELFFGEGSRLTVL.

CDR3 DNA: TGTGCCAGCAGCCCCGAGGGGGGGCGAGGCACTGAAGCTTTCTTT. Protein: CASSPEGGRGTEAFF. The chain joins TRBV9 to TRBJ1-1, with D perhaps matching TRBD1 (6 bases). The ends were cut back, 4 bases at V and 4 bases at J, with 17 bases in the middle. Germline V CDR1 and CDR2: SGDLS, YYNGEE. The CDR3 extends over 15 amino acids.